This T cell receptor beta chain appears in the sequencing data of a study of T cell repertoires in cytomegalovirus infection. For the study at large: An indication of both CMV infection and matching HLA type came from public TCR beta signatures.

This clonotype was seen repeatedly, ten times or more. Its antigen is as yet unknown. V gave up 4 bases and J gave up 8 bases; unmatched junction bases: 13. CDR1 SGHAT and CDR2 FQNNGV come from the germline V gene. The CDR3 has 15 residues. The study's findings and limits: The ex vivo response was dominated by HLA-C-restricted CMV-specific TCR beta clonotypes. CMV carriers with the relevant HLA were identified by cumulative public TCR beta family frequency.

TCRdb re-analysed the reads in MiXCR, keeping a single row per CDR3 protein. The sample lists roughly 230,000 distinct CDR3 sequences, 22% occurring once. The J gene is TRBJ1-2, the V gene TRBV11-2, with 7 nucleotides matching TRBD1. This receptor was taken from a human donor in good health (CMV status not recorded). Some clones in this sample may be carry-over from other donors' samples. The sequenced sample consisted of CD8+ T cells from PBMCs. CDR3 DNA sequence: TGTGCCAGCAGCTCGGACAGGACGTCCCCTCGAGGCTACACCTTC. Translated: CASSSDRTSPRGYTF.